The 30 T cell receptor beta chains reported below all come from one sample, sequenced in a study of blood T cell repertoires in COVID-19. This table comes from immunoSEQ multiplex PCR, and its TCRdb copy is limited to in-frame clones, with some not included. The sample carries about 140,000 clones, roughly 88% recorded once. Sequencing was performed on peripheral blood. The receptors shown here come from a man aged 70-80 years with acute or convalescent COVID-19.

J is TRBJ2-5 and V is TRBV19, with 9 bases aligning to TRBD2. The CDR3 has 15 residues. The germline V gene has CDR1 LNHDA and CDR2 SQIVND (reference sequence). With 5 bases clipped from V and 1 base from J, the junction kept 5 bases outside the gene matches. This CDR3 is CASSLQRGAQETQYF. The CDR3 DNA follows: TGTGCCAGTAGTTTGCAGCGGGGGGCCCAAGAGACCCAGTACTTC.

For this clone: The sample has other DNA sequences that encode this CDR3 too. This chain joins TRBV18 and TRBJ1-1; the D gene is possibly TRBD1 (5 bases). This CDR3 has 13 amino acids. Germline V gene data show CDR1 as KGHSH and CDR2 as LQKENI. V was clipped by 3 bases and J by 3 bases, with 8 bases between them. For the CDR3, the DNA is TGTGCCAGCTCACCGCTCAGGGACACTGAAGCTTTCTTT. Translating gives CASSPLRDTEAFF.

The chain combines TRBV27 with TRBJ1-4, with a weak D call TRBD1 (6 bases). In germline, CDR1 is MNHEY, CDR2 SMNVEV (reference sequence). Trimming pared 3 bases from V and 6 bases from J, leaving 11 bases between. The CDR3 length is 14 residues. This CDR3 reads CASSFTAGDEKLFF. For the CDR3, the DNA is TGTGCCAGCAGTTTCACCGCAGGGGATGAAAAACTGTTTTTT. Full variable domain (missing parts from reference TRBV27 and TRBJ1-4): EAQVTQNPRYLITVTGKKLTVTCSQNMNHEYMSWYRQDPGLGLRQIYYSMNVEVTDKGDVPEGYKVSRKEKRNFPLILESPSPNQTSLYFCASSFTAGDEKLFFGSGTQLSVL.

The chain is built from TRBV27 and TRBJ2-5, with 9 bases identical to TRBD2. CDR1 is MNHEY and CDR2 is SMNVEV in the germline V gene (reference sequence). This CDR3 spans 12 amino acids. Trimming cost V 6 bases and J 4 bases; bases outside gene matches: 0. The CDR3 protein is CASRTSGETQYF. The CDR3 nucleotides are TGTGCCAGCAGGACTAGCGGAGAGACCCAGTACTTC.

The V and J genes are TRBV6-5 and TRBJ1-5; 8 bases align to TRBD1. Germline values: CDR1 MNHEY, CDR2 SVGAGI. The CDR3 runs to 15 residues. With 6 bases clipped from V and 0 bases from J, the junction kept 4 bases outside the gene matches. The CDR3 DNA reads TGTGCCAGCAGCCCGGACAGGGCTAGCAATCAGCCCCAGCATTTT. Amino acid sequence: CASSPDRASNQPQHF.

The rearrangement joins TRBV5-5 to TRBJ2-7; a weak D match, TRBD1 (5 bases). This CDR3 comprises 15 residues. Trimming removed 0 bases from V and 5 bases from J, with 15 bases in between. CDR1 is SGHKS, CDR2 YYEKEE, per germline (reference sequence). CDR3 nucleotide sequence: TGTGCCAGCAGCTTGGTGGGCCAGGGTGAGGACGAGCAGTACTTC. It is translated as CASSLVGQGEDEQYF.

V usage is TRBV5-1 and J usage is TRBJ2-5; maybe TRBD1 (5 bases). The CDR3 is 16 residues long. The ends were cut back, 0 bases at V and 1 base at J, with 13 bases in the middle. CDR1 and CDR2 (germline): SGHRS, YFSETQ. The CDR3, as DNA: TGCGCCAGCAGCTTGGAGGGGTTTCCCTCCCAAGAGACCCAGTACTTC. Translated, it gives CASSLEGFPSQETQYF.

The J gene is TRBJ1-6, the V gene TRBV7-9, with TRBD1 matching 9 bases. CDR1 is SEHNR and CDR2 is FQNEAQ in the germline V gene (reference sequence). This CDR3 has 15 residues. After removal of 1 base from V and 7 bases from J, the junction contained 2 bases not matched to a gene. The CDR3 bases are TGTGCCAGCAGCTTAGGGGACAGGGAAAATTCACCCCTCCACTTT. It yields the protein CASSLGDRENSPLHF.

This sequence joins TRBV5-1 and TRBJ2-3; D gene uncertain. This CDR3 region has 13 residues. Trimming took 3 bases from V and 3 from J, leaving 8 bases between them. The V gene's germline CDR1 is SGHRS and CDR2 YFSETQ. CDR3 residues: CASSSLQTDTQYF. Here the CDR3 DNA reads TGCGCCAGCAGCTCCCTACAGACAGATACGCAGTATTTT.

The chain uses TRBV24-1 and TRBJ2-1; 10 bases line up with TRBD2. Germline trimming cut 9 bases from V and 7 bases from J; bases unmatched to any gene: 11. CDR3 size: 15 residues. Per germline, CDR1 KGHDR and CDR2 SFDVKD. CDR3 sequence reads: CATSPTSGNWNEQFF. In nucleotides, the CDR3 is TGTGCCACCTCTCCCACTAGCGGGAACTGGAATGAGCAGTTCTTC.

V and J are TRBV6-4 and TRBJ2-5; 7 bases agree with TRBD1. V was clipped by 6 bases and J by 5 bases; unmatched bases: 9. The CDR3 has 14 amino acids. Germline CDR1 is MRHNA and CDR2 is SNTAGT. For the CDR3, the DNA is TGTGCCAGCAGCTCGACAGGGTCAGGGGAGACCCAGTACTTC. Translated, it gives CASSSTGSGETQYF.

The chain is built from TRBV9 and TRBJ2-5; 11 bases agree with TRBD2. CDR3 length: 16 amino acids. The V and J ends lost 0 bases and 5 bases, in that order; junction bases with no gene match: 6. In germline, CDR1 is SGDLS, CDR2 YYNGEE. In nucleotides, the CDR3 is TGTGCCAGCAGCGTAGGGTCACTAGCGGGAGCGGAGACCCAGTACTTC. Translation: CASSVGSLAGAETQYF.

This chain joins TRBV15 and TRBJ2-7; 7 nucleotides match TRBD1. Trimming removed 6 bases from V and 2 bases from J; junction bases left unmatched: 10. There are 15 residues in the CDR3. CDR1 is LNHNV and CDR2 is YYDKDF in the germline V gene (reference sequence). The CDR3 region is CATSFYRGGTYEQYF. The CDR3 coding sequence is TGTGCCACCAGTTTTTACAGGGGTGGCACCTACGAGCAGTACTTC.

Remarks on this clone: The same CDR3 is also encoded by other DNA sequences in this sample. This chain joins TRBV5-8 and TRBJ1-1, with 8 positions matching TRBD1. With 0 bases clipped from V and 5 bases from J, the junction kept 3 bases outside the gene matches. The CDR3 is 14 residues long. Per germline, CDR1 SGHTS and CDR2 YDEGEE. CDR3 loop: CASSLGRGRTEAFF. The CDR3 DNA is TGTGCCAGCAGCTTGGGCAGGGGGCGAACTGAAGCTTTCTTT. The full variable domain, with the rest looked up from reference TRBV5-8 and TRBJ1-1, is EAGVTQSPTHLIKTRGQQATLRCSPISGHTSVYWYQQALGLGLQFLLWYDEGEERNRGNFPPRFSGRQFPNYSSELNVNALELEDSALYLCASSLGRGRTEAFFGQGTRLTVV.

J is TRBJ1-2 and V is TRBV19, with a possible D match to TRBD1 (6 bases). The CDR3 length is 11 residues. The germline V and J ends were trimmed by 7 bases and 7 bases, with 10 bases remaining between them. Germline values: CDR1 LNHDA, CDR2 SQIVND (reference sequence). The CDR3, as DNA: TGTGCCAGTATGCAGGGGTCTGGCTACACCTTC. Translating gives CASMQGSGYTF.

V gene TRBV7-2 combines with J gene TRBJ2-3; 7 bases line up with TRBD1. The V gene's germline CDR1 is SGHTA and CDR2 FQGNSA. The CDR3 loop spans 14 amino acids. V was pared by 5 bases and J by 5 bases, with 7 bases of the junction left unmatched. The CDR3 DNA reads TGTGCCAGCAGCCCCCGACAGGGTCGAGATACGCAGTATTTT. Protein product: CASSPRQGRDTQYF.

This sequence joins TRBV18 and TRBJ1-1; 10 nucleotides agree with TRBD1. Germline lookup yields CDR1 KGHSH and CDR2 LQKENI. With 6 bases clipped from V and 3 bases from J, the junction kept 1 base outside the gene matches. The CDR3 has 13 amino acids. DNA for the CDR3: TGTGCCAGCTCCGGGACAGGGGACACTGAAGCTTTCTTT. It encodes CASSGTGDTEAFF.

The DNA for the CDR3 is TGTGCCAGCATTCAGGACACCGGGGAGCTGTTTTTT. Translating it yields CASIQDTGELFF. The V and J genes are TRBV5-6 and TRBJ2-2; D remains unclear. The CDR3 runs 12 residues. V lost 6 bases to trimming and J lost 3 bases, with 6 bases between them. Germline CDR1 SGHDT, CDR2 YYEEEE.

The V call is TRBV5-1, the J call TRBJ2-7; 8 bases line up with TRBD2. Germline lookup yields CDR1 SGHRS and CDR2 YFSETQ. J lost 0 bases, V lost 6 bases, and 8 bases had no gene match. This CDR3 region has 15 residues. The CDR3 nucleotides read TGCGCCAGCACCCCGGGGGGGCTACGCTCCTACGAGCAGTACTTC. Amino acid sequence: CASTPGGLRSYEQYF.

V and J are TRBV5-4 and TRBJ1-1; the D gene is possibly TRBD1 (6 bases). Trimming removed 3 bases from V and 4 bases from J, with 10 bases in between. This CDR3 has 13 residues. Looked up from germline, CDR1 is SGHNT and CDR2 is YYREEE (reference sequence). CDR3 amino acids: CASSSTGFTEAFF. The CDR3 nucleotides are TGTGCCAGCAGCTCAACAGGGTTCACTGAAGCTTTCTTT.

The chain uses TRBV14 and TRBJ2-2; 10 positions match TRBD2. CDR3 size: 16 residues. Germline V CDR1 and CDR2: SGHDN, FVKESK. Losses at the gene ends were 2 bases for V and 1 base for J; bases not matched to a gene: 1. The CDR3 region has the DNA TGTGCCAGCAGCCAATGGACTAGCGGGAACACCGGGGAGCTGTTTTTT. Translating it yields CASSQWTSGNTGELFF.

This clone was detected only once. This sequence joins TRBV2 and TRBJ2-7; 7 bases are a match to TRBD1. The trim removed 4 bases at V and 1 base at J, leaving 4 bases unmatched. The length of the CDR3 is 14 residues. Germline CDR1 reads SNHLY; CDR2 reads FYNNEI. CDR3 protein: CASSVGGPSYEQYF. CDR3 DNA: TGTGCCAGCAGTGTAGGGGGCCCATCCTACGAGCAGTACTTC.

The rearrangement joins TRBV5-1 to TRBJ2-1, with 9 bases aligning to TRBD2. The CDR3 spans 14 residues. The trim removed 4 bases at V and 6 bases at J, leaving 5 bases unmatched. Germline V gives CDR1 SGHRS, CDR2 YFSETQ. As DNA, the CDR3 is TGCGCCAGCAGCCGGCTAGCGGGATCCAATGAGCAGTTCTTC. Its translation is CASSRLAGSNEQFF.

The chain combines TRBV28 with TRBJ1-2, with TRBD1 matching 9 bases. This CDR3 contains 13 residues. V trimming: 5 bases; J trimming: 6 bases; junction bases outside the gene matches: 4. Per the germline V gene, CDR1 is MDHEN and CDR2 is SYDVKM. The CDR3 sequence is CASSRDREDGYTF. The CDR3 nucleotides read TGTGCCAGCAGTCGGGACAGGGAAGATGGCTACACCTTC.

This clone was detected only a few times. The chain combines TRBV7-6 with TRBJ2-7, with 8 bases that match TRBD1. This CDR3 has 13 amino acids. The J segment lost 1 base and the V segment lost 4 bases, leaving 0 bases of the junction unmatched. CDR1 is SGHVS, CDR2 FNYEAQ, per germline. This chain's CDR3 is CASSWTGSYEQYF. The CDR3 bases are TGTGCCAGCAGCTGGACAGGGTCCTACGAGCAGTACTTC.

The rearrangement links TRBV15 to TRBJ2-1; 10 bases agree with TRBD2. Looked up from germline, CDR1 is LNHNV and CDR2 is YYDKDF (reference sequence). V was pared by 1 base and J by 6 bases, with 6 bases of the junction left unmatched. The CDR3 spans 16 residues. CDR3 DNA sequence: TGTGCCACCAGCAGAGGCGGGACTAGCGCTCTCAATGAGCAGTTCTTC. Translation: CATSRGGTSALNEQFF.

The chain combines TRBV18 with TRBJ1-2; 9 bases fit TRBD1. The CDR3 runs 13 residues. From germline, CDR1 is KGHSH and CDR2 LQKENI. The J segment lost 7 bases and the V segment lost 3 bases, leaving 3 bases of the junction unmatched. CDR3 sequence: CASSPTGGAGYTF. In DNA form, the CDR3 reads TGTGCCAGCTCACCGACAGGGGGTGCTGGCTACACCTTC.

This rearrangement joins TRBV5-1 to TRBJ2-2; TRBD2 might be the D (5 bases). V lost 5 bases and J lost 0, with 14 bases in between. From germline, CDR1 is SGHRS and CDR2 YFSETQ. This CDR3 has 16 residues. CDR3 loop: CASSRSSTANTGELFF. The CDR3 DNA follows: TGCGCCAGCAGTAGGTCTAGCACGGCGAACACCGGGGAGCTGTTTTTT. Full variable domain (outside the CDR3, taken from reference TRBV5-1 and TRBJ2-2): KAGVTQTPRYLIKTRGQQVTLSCSPISGHRSVSWYQQTPGQGLQFLFEYFSETQRNKGNFPGRFSGRQFSNSRSEMNVSTLELGDSALYLCASSRSSTANTGELFFGEGSRLTVL.

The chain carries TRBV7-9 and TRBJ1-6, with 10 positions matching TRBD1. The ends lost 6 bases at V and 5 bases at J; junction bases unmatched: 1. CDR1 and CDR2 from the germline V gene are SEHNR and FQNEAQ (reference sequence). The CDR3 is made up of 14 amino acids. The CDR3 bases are TGTGCCAGCAGGGGGACAGGGGATAATTCACCCCTCCACTTT. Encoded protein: CASRGTGDNSPLHF.

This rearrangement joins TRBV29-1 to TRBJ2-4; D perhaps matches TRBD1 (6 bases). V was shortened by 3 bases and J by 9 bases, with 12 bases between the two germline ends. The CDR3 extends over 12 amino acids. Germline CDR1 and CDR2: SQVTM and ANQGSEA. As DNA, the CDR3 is TGCAGCGTTGAGATACAGGGCAGCATTCAGTACTTC. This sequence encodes CSVEIQGSIQYF.